The T cell receptor (beta chain) under discussion was sequenced for a study of shared clonotypes between healthy human individuals. The study, taken as a whole, reports: Sampling covered nothing but blood. Tissue TCR repertoires likely differ from those found in blood. When naive CD4 clonotypes were compared across a few donors, around 4.6% were shared. Since donors were few, the genetic and exposure-history diversity represented was limited.

Germline lookup yields CDR1 LNHDA and CDR2 SQIVND (reference sequence). The CDR3 extends over 12 amino acids. Turning to this clone: Its specificity is not known. A read error may account for a junction end that differs from germline.

In the study's own analysis: Junction-only sequences without quality scores came from ImmunoSEQ, so filtering differed. Measured with immunoSEQ multiplex PCR; TCRdb has only the in-frame clones, and not every one. V and J calls and clone size follow that table, whereas D and trimming were derived from the DNA. The repertoire consists of about 1.9 million clones, with just over 90% occurring once and the leading ten covering 1.5% to 2%. As defined, naive CD8 cells were CD45RO-negative and positively selected for CCR7, with terminally differentiated effector memory CD45RA+ cells excluded. Material for sequencing was naive CD8+ T cells from PBMCs. The V call is TRBV19, the J call TRBJ1-5, with a weak D call TRBD1 (5 bases). The receptor comes from a man in his late teens or twenties in good health. Some clones in this sample may be carry-over from other donors' samples. CDR3 nucleotide sequence: TGTGCCAGTAGTCCTGGCCAGGGCCTTCTCCTTTTT. Amino acids: CASSPGQGLLLF.